Each of the 25 T cell receptor beta chains below was sequenced from the same sample in a study of blood T cell repertoires in COVID-19. The protocol was immunoSEQ multiplex PCR, while the TCRdb copy is restricted to in-frame clones and leaves out a portion. This sample has just over 300,000 clones, with around 90% found just once. Sequenced material: PBMCs or T cells enriched from blood (not recorded which). These receptors all stem from a woman aged 18-35 years with acute COVID-19.

In this sample, this clone turned up once. This rearrangement joins TRBV28 to TRBJ1-4; 9 bases line up with TRBD1. The CDR3 contains 17 residues. Germline CDR1 and CDR2: MDHEN and SYDVKM. With 1 base clipped from V and 0 bases from J, the junction kept 3 bases outside the gene matches. The DNA of the CDR3 is TGTGCCAGCAGTTTATTAAGACAGGGGGCAACTAATGAAAAACTGTTTTTT. Its translation is CASSLLRQGATNEKLFF.

V gene TRBV19 combines with J gene TRBJ2-1; 9 bases match TRBD2. This CDR3 comprises 18 residues. Germline V CDR1 and CDR2: LNHDA, SQIVND (reference sequence). V lost 7 bases to trimming and J lost 0 bases; unmatched junction nucleotides: 13. CDR3 loop: CASIPTSGALSSYNEQFF. The CDR3 DNA reads as TGTGCCAGTATCCCGACTAGCGGAGCCCTTAGCTCCTACAATGAGCAGTTCTTC.

The chain has TRBV2 and TRBJ2-7; weak D call: TRBD1 (6 bases). The CDR3 spans 12 residues. The V gene's germline CDR1 is SNHLY and CDR2 FYNNEI. V was shortened by 4 bases and J by 5 bases, with 9 bases between the two germline ends. The CDR3 DNA reads TGTGCCAGCAGTGGAGACAGGAACGAGCAGTACTTC. Translation gives CASSGDRNEQYF.

This rearrangement joins TRBV4-2 to TRBJ2-7, with 8 bases that match TRBD2. CDR1 and CDR2 (germline): LGHNA, YNFKEQ. Trimming at V came to 1 base and at J to 6 bases, leaving 14 bases not matched to a gene. CDR3 length equals 17 residues. The CDR3 bases are TGTGCCAGCAGCCAAGGGCCCGTGCGAGCGGGAGCGGTCGAGCAGTACTTC. Translation gives CASSQGPVRAGAVEQYF.

The V gene is TRBV5-1, the J gene TRBJ2-5; D remains ambiguous. Per the germline V gene, CDR1 is SGHRS and CDR2 is YFSETQ. The CDR3 contains 13 residues. The ends were cut back, 1 base at V and 4 bases at J, with 8 bases in the middle. The CDR3 nucleotides read TGCGCCAGCAGCTTGAACGACTTAGAGACCCAGTACTTC. Protein: CASSLNDLETQYF. The variable domain in full, with the rest retrieved from reference TRBV5-1 and TRBJ2-5, is KAGVTQTPRYLIKTRGQQVTLSCSPISGHRSVSWYQQTPGQGLQFLFEYFSETQRNKGNFPGRFSGRQFSNSRSEMNVSTLELGDSALYLCASSLNDLETQYFGPGTRLLVL.

With regard to this clone: Other DNA sequences in the same sample also yield this CDR3. The chain recombines TRBV6-5 with TRBJ2-7, with TRBD1 matching 10 bases. V shed 0 bases, J shed 3 bases, and the junction held 2 bases outside the gene matches. This CDR3 contains 15 residues. The germline V gene encodes CDR1 MNHEY and CDR2 SVGAGI. The CDR3: CASSYSGTGVYEQYF. For the CDR3, the DNA is TGTGCCAGCAGTTACTCAGGGACAGGGGTCTACGAGCAGTACTTC.

The J gene is TRBJ1-2, the V gene TRBV28; D is possibly TRBD1 (6 bases). CDR1 is MDHEN, CDR2 SYDVKM, per germline. V was clipped by 6 bases and J by 3 bases, with 17 bases between them. This CDR3 has 15 residues. CDR3: CASRSSGTPDYGYTF. In DNA form, the CDR3 reads TGTGCCAGCAGGTCTTCCGGGACACCAGACTATGGCTACACCTTC.

The rearrangement links TRBV25-1 to TRBJ2-6; D is unresolved. Trimming left V 3 bases short and J 0 bases short, with 6 bases between. The CDR3 totals 15 residues. The germline V gene has CDR1 MGHDK and CDR2 SYGVNS. CDR3 loop: CASSDPSSGANVLTF. The CDR3 DNA reads TGTGCCAGCAGTGATCCCAGCTCTGGGGCCAACGTCCTGACTTTC.

This clone was counted between two and nine times. This chain links TRBV6-4 with TRBJ1-1; D call uncertain. CDR3 length: 14 amino acids. Germline values: CDR1 MRHNA, CDR2 SNTAGT. Trimming took 3 bases from V and 2 from J, leaving 10 bases between them. CDR3 nucleotides: TGTGCCAGCAGTGAGGTAGGAGGAAACACTGAAGCTTTCTTT. It is translated as CASSEVGGNTEAFF.

V usage is TRBV7-6 and J usage is TRBJ2-2, with a tentative D call TRBD2 (5 bases). Germline CDR1 SGHVS, CDR2 FNYEAQ. Trimming removed 7 bases at V and 5 bases at J, with 17 bases between. The CDR3 contains 15 residues. The CDR3 DNA reads as TGTGCCAGCATCCCCCCGGGATCCCAAACCGGGGAGCTGTTTTTT. It is translated as CASIPPGSQTGELFF. Full variable domain (remainder filled in from reference TRBV7-6 and TRBJ2-2): GAGVSQSPRYKVTKRGQDVALRCDPISGHVSLYWYRQALGQGPEFLTYFNYEAQQDKSGLPNDRFSAERPEGSISTLTIQRTEQRDSAMYRCASIPPGSQTGELFFGEGSRLTVL.

The chain employs TRBV12-3 or TRBV12-4 and TRBJ2-1; TRBD1 is a possible D gene (5 bases). The CDR3 covers 13 residues. Trimming took off 5 bases at V and 9 bases at J, with 14 bases between the two ends. The CDR3 spells CASSITPQGEQFF. CDR3 coding DNA: TGTGCCAGCAGTATCACCCCTCAGGGTGAGCAGTTCTTC.

This rearrangement joins TRBV28 to TRBJ1-6; perhaps TRBD1 as D (5 bases). This CDR3 has 18 amino acids. Per the germline V gene, CDR1 is MDHEN and CDR2 is SYDVKM. V was trimmed by 7 bases and J by 2 bases, leaving 21 bases between them. The CDR3 region is CASTLGEGGSAYNSPLHF. In nucleotides, the CDR3 is TGTGCCAGCACCCTAGGGGAGGGCGGTAGCGCCTATAATTCACCCCTCCACTTT. The full variable domain, completed using reference TRBV28 and TRBJ1-6, is DVKVTQSSRYLVKRTGEKVFLECVQDMDHENMFWYRQDPGLGLRLIYFSYDVKMKEKGDIPEGYSVSREKKERFSLILESASTNQTSMYLCASTLGEGGSAYNSPLHFGNGTRLTVT.

This rearrangement joins TRBV28 to TRBJ2-5, with 7 bases lining up with TRBD2. CDR1 and CDR2 from the germline V gene are MDHEN and SYDVKM. This CDR3 has 19 residues. Trimming at V came to 7 bases and at J to 2 bases, leaving 22 bases not matched to a gene. CDR3 DNA: TGTGCCAGCAACCCTCATTCTTCTAGGGCGGGAGCCAGTCAAGAGACCCAGTACTTC. This sequence encodes CASNPHSSRAGASQETQYF.

The rearrangement uses TRBV6-5 and TRBJ2-3, with D possibly matching TRBD2 (5 bases). V was trimmed by 8 bases and J by 4 bases, leaving 16 bases between them. Germline V gene sequence: CDR1 MNHEY, CDR2 SVGAGI. The CDR3 contains 14 residues. CDR3 protein: CASVGRGWADTQYF. CDR3 DNA sequence: TGTGCCAGCGTAGGTCGGGGTTGGGCAGATACGCAGTATTTT.

The rearrangement joins TRBV19 to TRBJ1-1; D perhaps matches TRBD1 (5 bases). The V end lost 7 bases, the J end lost 4 bases, and 13 bases lay between the germline ends. The CDR3 length is 13 residues. From germline, CDR1 is LNHDA and CDR2 SQIVND (reference sequence). The CDR3 here is CASTALRGTEAFF. In DNA form, the CDR3 reads TGTGCCAGTACAGCCCTTAGGGGCACTGAAGCTTTCTTT.

V usage is TRBV5-1 and J usage is TRBJ1-1; D is unclear. V was trimmed by 2 bases and J by 7 bases, leaving 15 bases between them. The germline V gene has CDR1 SGHRS and CDR2 YFSETQ. This CDR3 spans 14 amino acids. CDR3 amino acids: CASSFRREGLEAFF. Here the CDR3 DNA reads TGCGCCAGCAGCTTCCGCCGAGAGGGCCTTGAAGCTTTCTTT.

J is TRBJ1-2 and V is TRBV19; no firm D call. Germline loops: CDR1 LNHDA, CDR2 SQIVND (reference sequence). V lost 7 bases, J lost 5 bases, and 11 bases lay in between. This CDR3 has 12 residues. The CDR3: CASKAEPYGYTF. The CDR3 nucleotides are TGTGCCAGTAAAGCCGAGCCGTATGGCTACACCTTC.

This clone was seen just once. The rearrangement uses TRBV28 and TRBJ2-7, with TRBD1 identical over 7 bases. Germline V lookup: CDR1 MDHEN, CDR2 SYDVKM. The CDR3 extends over 18 amino acids. J lost 5 bases, V lost 2 bases, and 18 bases had no gene match. CDR3: CASSLILVGPTGPHEQYF. The CDR3 region has the DNA TGTGCCAGCAGTTTAATTTTGGTGGGGCCGACAGGGCCTCACGAGCAGTACTTC.

A few counts support this clone. This chain links TRBV6-1 with TRBJ1-6, with 8 bases lining up with TRBD1. Per the germline V gene, CDR1 is MNHNS and CDR2 is SASEGT. The CDR3 spans 17 residues. Trimming cost V 1 base and J 2 bases; bases outside gene matches: 4. The CDR3 nucleotides are TGTGCCAGCAGTGAAGGTACAGGGGGACCCTATAATTCACCCCTCCACTTT. It yields the protein CASSEGTGGPYNSPLHF.

The chain links TRBV20-1 to TRBJ1-1; D remains ambiguous. This CDR3 comprises 11 residues. V lost 6 bases to trimming and J lost 2 bases, with 7 bases between them. Germline V gene data show CDR1 as DFQATT and CDR2 as SNEGSKA (reference sequence). Here the CDR3 DNA reads TGCAGTGCCGCCAGTAACACTGAAGCTTTCTTT. Amino acids: CSAASNTEAFF.

This clone was picked up a small number of times. The chain links TRBV6-1 to TRBJ2-5; 8 bases align to TRBD1. Unmatched junction bases numbered 8, after V lost 3 bases and J lost 5 bases. The CDR3 extends over 15 amino acids. Germline CDR1 MNHNS, CDR2 SASEGT. The CDR3 reads CASSDEAGGAETQYF. The CDR3 region has the DNA TGTGCCAGCAGTGATGAGGCAGGGGGCGCGGAGACCCAGTACTTC.

The chain joins TRBV29-1 to TRBJ1-1; 7 bases agree with TRBD1. The trim removed 7 bases at V and 11 bases at J, leaving 16 bases unmatched. This CDR3 region has 13 residues. Germline assignment: CDR1 SQVTM and CDR2 ANQGSEA. CDR3: CSGTGSVASEAFF. DNA of the CDR3: TGCAGCGGGACAGGTTCTGTAGCCTCCGAGGCTTTCTTT.

V usage is TRBV9 and J usage is TRBJ1-2; tentatively, D is TRBD1 (6 bases). This CDR3 spans 13 amino acids. Trimming took 3 bases from V and 4 from J, leaving 10 bases between them. The germline CDR1 and CDR2 sequences are SGDLS and YYNGEE. CDR3 amino acids: CASSADRSYGYTF. The CDR3 region has the DNA TGTGCCAGCAGCGCAGACAGGTCCTATGGCTACACCTTC.

This chain connects TRBV12-3 or TRBV12-4 to TRBJ1-1; D call uncertain. V lost 6 bases and J 1 base, leaving 9 bases between the germline ends. The CDR3 loop spans 13 amino acids. In DNA, the CDR3 is TGTGCCAGCAGCCTACAGTGGAACACTGAAGCTTTCTTT. Its protein product is CASSLQWNTEAFF.

V usage is TRBV29-1 and J usage is TRBJ2-5; maybe TRBD1 (6 bases). The CDR3 runs to 14 residues. Trimming stripped 3 bases from V and 4 bases from J, with 15 bases between. The germline V gene encodes CDR1 SQVTM and CDR2 ANQGSEA. The CDR3 reads CSVDPGTLRETQYF. The CDR3 DNA follows: TGCAGCGTTGATCCCGGGACATTGAGAGAGACCCAGTACTTC.